This T cell receptor (beta chain) is from a study of cytomegalovirus exposure and HLA in healthy donors. Study-level background: As released early, the data held 65 million to 90 million unique TCRs from HLA-typed donors.

On this clone itself: Its antigen is unidentified.

With 60 Vbeta and 13 Jbeta primers, the PCR was carried out. Assay used: immunoSEQ multiplex PCR; TCRdb lists only in-frame clones, some missing. The table includes about 130,000 clones, 65% to 85% detected once. Looked up from germline, CDR1 is LNHDA and CDR2 is SQIVND (reference sequence). The CDR3 length is 16 residues. Germline trimming cut 4 bases from V and 6 bases from J; bases unmatched to any gene: 6. Points from the study as a whole: In a later analysis, TCR beta V- and J-gene trimming showed a link to a missense DCLRE1C variant.

The TCR comes from a woman in her forties in good health and CMV-seronegative. This chain connects TRBV19 to TRBJ2-2; 12 bases align to TRBD2. Sequenced input: PBMCs. Here the CDR3 reads CASSKTSGSFAGELFF. The CDR3 coding sequence is TGTGCCAGTAGTAAGACTAGCGGGAGTTTCGCCGGGGAGCTGTTTTTT.